The next 15 T cell receptor beta chains were all read from a single sample in a study of blood T cell repertoires in COVID-19. Using immunoSEQ multiplex PCR, the repertoire was profiled, and TCRdb retains in-frame clones only, with some absent. This sample has 75,000 to 90,000 clones; more than 85% occur once, and the top ten carry 7.5% to 9.5%. Sequenced input: peripheral blood. These receptors were collected from a man older than 75 with active or convalescent COVID-19.

This chain uses TRBV7-9 with TRBJ2-7; TRBD2 matches at 7 bases. There are 15 residues in the CDR3. Germline lookup yields CDR1 SEHNR and CDR2 FQNEAQ (reference sequence). V was pared by 4 bases and J by 4 bases, with 10 bases of the junction left unmatched. CDR3 bases: TGTGCCAGCAGCTCGGCGGGAGCTGGGTCGTACGAGCAGTACGTC. Its translation is CASSSAGAGSYEQYV.

The chain has TRBV5-4 and TRBJ2-3; 7 bases fit TRBD1. CDR3 size: 13 residues. The germline V gene encodes CDR1 SGHNT and CDR2 YYREEE (reference sequence). With V trimmed by 0 bases and J by 6 bases, 1 base remained unmatched. For the CDR3, the DNA is TGTGCCAGCAGCTTGGAACAGGGGGATACGCAGTATTTT. This encodes CASSLEQGDTQYF.

This sequence joins TRBV7-8 and TRBJ1-2; TRBD1 matches at 7 bases. After removal of 5 bases from V and 6 bases from J, the junction contained 12 bases not matched to a gene. The V gene's germline CDR1 is SGHVS and CDR2 FQNEAQ. The length of the CDR3 is 15 residues. CDR3 sequence (DNA): TGTGCCAGCAGCCCCGGGGCAGGGGGGATGCATGGCTACACCTTC. Encoded protein: CASSPGAGGMHGYTF.

This clone has a handful of counts. This chain connects TRBV9 to TRBJ1-1; D may be TRBD1 (5 bases). V was cut by 0 bases and J by 1 base, with 10 bases left in between. From germline, CDR1 is SGDLS and CDR2 YYNGEE. This CDR3 has 15 residues. The CDR3, as DNA: TGTGCCAGCAGCGTAGACGGCAGGGCGAACACTGAAGCTTTCTTT. It translates to CASSVDGRANTEAFF.

The chain joins TRBV24-1 to TRBJ2-3; weak D call: TRBD1 (8 bases). CDR1 is KGHDR, CDR2 SFDVKD, per germline. CDR3 length equals 16 residues. The V end was cut by 4 bases, the J end by 2 bases, with 15 bases between. CDR3 region: CATSDTTGGDTDTQYF. In nucleotides, the CDR3 is TGTGCCACCAGTGACACTACAGGGGGGGACACAGATACGCAGTATTTT.

The rearrangement uses TRBV5-5 and TRBJ1-2, with D maybe TRBD1 (5 bases). The CDR3 has 15 residues. Per the germline V gene, CDR1 is SGHKS and CDR2 is YYEKEE (reference sequence). V shed 1 base and J shed 1 base, with 11 bases lying between them. The CDR3 DNA follows: TGTGCCAGCAGCTTGCCCGACAGAAATAACTATGGCTACACCTTC. This encodes CASSLPDRNNYGYTF.

This clone was observed a few times. V gene TRBV9 combines with J gene TRBJ2-2, with 9 positions matching TRBD1. The CDR3 has 16 amino acids. Germline lookup yields CDR1 SGDLS and CDR2 YYNGEE. With 3 bases clipped from V and 2 bases from J, the junction kept 5 bases outside the gene matches. As DNA, the CDR3 is TGTGCCAGCAGCGGAGGACAGGGGATAAACACCGGGGAGCTGTTTTTT. Translated, it gives CASSGGQGINTGELFF.

J is TRBJ2-1 and V is TRBV12-3 or TRBV12-4, with a weak D call TRBD2 (6 bases). This CDR3 region has 13 residues. V lost 3 bases, J lost 8 bases, and 11 bases lay in between. The DNA for the CDR3 is TGTGCCAGCAGTTTCCGGGAGTCCCATGAGCAGTTCTTC. Its translation: CASSFRESHEQFF.

The chain employs TRBV9 and TRBJ2-2; 15 bases line up with TRBD2. With V trimmed by 2 bases and J by 5 bases, 4 bases remained unmatched. The CDR3 is made up of 17 amino acids. Per the germline V gene, CDR1 is SGDLS and CDR2 is YYNGEE. This chain's CDR3 is CASSVGLAGGSTGELFF. The CDR3 DNA reads as TGTGCCAGCAGCGTGGGACTAGCGGGGGGCTCGACCGGGGAGCTGTTTTTT.

The chain has TRBV7-9 and TRBJ2-1; D perhaps matches TRBD2 (5 bases). V gave up 5 bases and J gave up 2 bases, with 13 bases separating them. This CDR3 is built from 15 residues. Germline-derived CDR1 and CDR2 are SEHNR and FQNEAQ (reference sequence). CDR3 nucleotide sequence: TGTGCCAGCAGCCGTGAGGGTGTCCCCTACAATGAGCAGTTCTTC. This gives the protein CASSREGVPYNEQFF.

A single count supports this clone. This sequence joins TRBV6-5 and TRBJ2-1; 10 nucleotides align to TRBD2. This CDR3 comprises 15 residues. The junction had 9 bases not matched to a gene; V was cut back by 10 bases and J by 3 bases. Germline-derived CDR1 and CDR2 are MNHEY and SVGAGI. The CDR3 DNA follows: TGTGCCACCATATTTCCTAGCGGGGGCTACAATGAGCAGTTCTTC. It codes for CATIFPSGGYNEQFF.

The genes are TRBV7-2 and TRBJ1-4, with a possible D match to TRBD1 (6 bases). The germline V gene encodes CDR1 SGHTA and CDR2 FQGNSA. The CDR3 extends over 14 amino acids. The V gene lost 6 bases and the J gene lost 8 bases, with 16 bases spanning the gap. In DNA, the CDR3 is TGTGCCAGCAGACCCCTGGGGGGGCGGGAAAAACTGTTTTTT. It yields the protein CASRPLGGREKLFF.

The chain employs TRBV10-3 and TRBJ2-2, with D maybe TRBD2 (6 bases). The CDR3 covers 14 residues. V was clipped by 8 bases and J by 3 bases, with 13 bases between them. The germline CDR1 and CDR2 sequences are ENHRY and SYGVKD. CDR3 bases: TGTGCCATCGAAGCCACGGGGGACACCGGGGAGCTGTTTTTT. Amino acids: CAIEATGDTGELFF.

The DNA for the CDR3 is TGTGCCAGCAGCCCGCGCGTAATTGGCTACACCTTC. Translating it yields CASSPRVIGYTF. The rearrangement joins TRBV5-6 to TRBJ1-2; D not certain. Trimming removed 4 bases from V and 7 bases from J, with 11 bases in between. Per the germline V gene, CDR1 is SGHDT and CDR2 is YYEEEE. The CDR3 runs to 12 residues.

The chain has TRBV5-1 and TRBJ2-2; no firm D call. The CDR3 covers 15 residues. Germline V gene lookup returns CDR1 SGHRS and CDR2 YFSETQ. V was shortened by 2 bases and J by 0 bases, with 8 bases between the two germline ends. Written as DNA, the CDR3 is TGCGCCAGCAGCTTTGGCCAGTCGAACACCGGGGAGCTGTTTTTT. It yields the protein CASSFGQSNTGELFF.